A single sample is the source of the 3 T cell receptor beta chains below, sequenced in a study of blood T cell repertoires in COVID-19. Measured with immunoSEQ multiplex PCR; TCRdb has only the in-frame clones, and not every one. Here the sample spans hundreds of thousands of clones, approximately 90% being singletons. The sequenced material came from PBMCs or T cells enriched from blood (not recorded which). The receptors come from a man aged 45-60 years who had been exposed to COVID-19.

The V call is TRBV5-4, the J call TRBJ2-3; D gene ambiguous. The CDR3 contains 14 residues. The germline V gene has CDR1 SGHNT and CDR2 YYREEE (reference sequence). The ends were cut back, 0 bases at V and 2 bases at J, with 7 bases in the middle. The CDR3 reads CASSLAKLTDTQYF. The CDR3 coding sequence is TGTGCCAGCAGCTTGGCAAAGCTCACAGATACGCAGTATTTT.

V is TRBV5-1 and J is TRBJ1-3, with 9 nucleotides matching TRBD1. CDR3 length: 17 residues. Germline V CDR1 and CDR2: SGHRS, YFSETQ. The ends lost 2 bases at V and 3 bases at J; junction bases unmatched: 9. The CDR3 DNA sequence: TGCGCCAGCAGCTTAACAGGGGGCTGGACGGGTGGAAACACCATATATTTT. Its protein product is CASSLTGGWTGGNTIYF.

The V and J genes are TRBV11-2 and TRBJ2-6; the D gene is possibly TRBD1 (5 bases). The CDR3 totals 19 residues. V was pared by 5 bases and J by 0 bases, with 20 bases between. CDR1 and CDR2 (germline): SGHAT, FQNNGV. The CDR3 DNA follows: TGTGCCAGCAGCCACTTAAACCAGGACACCTACTCTGGGGCCAACGTCCTGACTTTC. Its protein product is CASSHLNQDTYSGANVLTF.